This TCR beta chain was recorded in a study of lymphopenia after photon versus proton radiotherapy. Profiled with immunoSEQ multiplex PCR; TCRdb holds only in-frame clones, not every one. The profile shows 40,000 to 45,000 clones, roughly 84% of them singletons. Looked up from germline, CDR1 is SQVTM and CDR2 is ANQGSEA. The CDR3 is made up of 14 amino acids. Trimming took off 3 bases at V and 8 bases at J, with 18 bases between the two ends. The TCR comes from a woman aged 70-85 years with pancreatic cancer. Some clones in this sample may be carry-over from other donors' samples. Sequences were derived from peripheral blood, sampled from a patient treated with proton-based radiotherapy. V is TRBV29-1 and J is TRBJ2-3, with D tentatively TRBD1 (6 bases). The CDR3 DNA reads as TGCAGCGTTGATGAATCAGGGGCTCAGGTTACGCAGTATTTT. Amino acid sequence: CSVDESGAQVTQYF.